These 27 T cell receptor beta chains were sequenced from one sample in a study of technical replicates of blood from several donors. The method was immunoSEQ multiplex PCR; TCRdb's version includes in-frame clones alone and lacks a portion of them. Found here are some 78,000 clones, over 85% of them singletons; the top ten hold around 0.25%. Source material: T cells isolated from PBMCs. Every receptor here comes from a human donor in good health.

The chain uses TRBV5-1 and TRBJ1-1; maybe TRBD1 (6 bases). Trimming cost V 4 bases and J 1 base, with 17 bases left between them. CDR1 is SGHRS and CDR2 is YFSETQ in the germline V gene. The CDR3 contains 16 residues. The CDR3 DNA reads TGCGCCAGCAGCCCCCAAACCCAGGGGTCGAACACTGAAGCTTTCTTT. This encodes CASSPQTQGSNTEAFF. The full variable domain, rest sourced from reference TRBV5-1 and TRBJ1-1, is KAGVTQTPRYLIKTRGQQVTLSCSPISGHRSVSWYQQTPGQGLQFLFEYFSETQRNKGNFPGRFSGRQFSNSRSEMNVSTLELGDSALYLCASSPQTQGSNTEAFFGQGTRLTVV.

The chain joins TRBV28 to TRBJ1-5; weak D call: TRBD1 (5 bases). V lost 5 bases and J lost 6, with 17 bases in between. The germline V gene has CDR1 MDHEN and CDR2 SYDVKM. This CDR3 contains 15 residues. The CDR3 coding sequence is TGTGCCAGCAGTATACGGGCGACAGATCCTCAGCCCCAGCATTTT. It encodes CASSIRATDPQPQHF.

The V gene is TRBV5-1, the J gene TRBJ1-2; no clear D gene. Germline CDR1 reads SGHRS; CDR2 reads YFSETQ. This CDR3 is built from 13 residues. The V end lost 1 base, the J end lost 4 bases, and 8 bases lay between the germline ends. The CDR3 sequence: CASSLQTGYGYTF. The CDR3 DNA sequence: TGCGCCAGCAGCTTGCAAACGGGCTATGGCTACACCTTC.

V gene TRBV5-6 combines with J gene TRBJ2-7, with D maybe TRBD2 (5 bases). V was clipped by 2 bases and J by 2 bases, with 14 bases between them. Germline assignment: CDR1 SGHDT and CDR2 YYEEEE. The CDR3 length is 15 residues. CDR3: CASSLAGGAAYEQYF. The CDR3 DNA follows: TGTGCCAGCAGCTTAGCTGGCGGAGCGGCCTACGAGCAGTACTTC.

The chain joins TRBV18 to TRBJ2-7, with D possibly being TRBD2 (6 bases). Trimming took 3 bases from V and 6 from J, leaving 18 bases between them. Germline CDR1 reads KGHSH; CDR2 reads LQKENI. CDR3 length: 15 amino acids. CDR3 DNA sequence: TGTGCCAGCTCACCTGACGGGACTTTCGGGGGCGAGCAGTACTTC. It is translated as CASSPDGTFGGEQYF.

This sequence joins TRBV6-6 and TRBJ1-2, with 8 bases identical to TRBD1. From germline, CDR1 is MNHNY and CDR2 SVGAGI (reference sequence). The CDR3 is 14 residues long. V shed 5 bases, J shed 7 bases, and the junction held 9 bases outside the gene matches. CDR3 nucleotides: TGTGCCAGCAGTGACAGGGGCACCTCGTCTGGCTACACCTTC. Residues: CASSDRGTSSGYTF.

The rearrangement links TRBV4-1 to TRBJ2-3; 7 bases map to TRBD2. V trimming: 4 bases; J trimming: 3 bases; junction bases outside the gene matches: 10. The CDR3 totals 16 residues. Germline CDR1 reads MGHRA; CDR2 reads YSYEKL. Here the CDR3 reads CASSLSGLAVTDTQYF. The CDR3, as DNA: TGCGCCAGCAGCCTCAGCGGGCTAGCGGTGACAGATACGCAGTATTTT.

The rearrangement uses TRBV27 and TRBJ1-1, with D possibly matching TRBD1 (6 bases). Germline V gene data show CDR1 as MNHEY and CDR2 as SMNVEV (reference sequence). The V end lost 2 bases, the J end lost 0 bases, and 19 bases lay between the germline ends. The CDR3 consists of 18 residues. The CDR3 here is CASSLTPLTGRLNTEAFF. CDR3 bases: TGTGCCAGCAGTTTAACTCCCTTGACAGGTCGGCTGAACACTGAAGCTTTCTTT.

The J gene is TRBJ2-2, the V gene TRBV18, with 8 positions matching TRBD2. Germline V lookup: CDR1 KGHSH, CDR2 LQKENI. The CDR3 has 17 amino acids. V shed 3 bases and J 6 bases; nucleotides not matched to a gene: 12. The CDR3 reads CASSPRTSPEHPGELFF. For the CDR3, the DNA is TGTGCCAGCTCACCTCGGACTAGCCCAGAACACCCCGGGGAGCTGTTTTTT.

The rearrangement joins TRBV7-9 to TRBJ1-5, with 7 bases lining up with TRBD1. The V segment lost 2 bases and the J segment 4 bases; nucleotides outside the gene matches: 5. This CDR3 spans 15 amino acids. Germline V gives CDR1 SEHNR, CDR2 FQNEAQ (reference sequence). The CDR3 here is CASSLTTGENQPQHF. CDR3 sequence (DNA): TGTGCCAGCAGCTTAACCACAGGGGAGAATCAGCCCCAGCATTTT. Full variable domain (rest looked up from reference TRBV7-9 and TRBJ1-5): DTGVSQNPRHKITKRGQNVTFRCDPISEHNRLYWYRQTLGQGPEFLTYFQNEAQLEKSRLLSDRFSAERPKGSFSTLEIQRTEQGDSAMYLCASSLTTGENQPQHFGDGTRLSIL.

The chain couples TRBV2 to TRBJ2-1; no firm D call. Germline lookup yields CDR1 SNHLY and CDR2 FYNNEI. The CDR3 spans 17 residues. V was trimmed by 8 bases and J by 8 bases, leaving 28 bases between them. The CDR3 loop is CASATDDRVKHFHEQFF. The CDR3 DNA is TGTGCCAGCGCAACCGATGATCGGGTAAAACACTTCCATGAGCAGTTCTTC.

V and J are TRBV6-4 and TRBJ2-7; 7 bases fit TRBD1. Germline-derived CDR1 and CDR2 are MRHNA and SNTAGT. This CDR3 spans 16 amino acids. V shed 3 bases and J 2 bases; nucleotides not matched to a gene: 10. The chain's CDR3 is CASSERTGERTYEQYF. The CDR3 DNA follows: TGTGCCAGCAGTGAACGCACAGGGGAAAGAACCTACGAGCAGTACTTC.

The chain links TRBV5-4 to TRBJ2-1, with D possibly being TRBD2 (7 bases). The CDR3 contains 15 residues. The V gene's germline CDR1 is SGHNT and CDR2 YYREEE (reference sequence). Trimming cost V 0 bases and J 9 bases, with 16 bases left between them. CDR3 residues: CASSLAVGGASEQFF. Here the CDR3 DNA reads TGTGCCAGCAGCTTGGCGGTAGGGGGGGCCAGTGAGCAGTTCTTC.

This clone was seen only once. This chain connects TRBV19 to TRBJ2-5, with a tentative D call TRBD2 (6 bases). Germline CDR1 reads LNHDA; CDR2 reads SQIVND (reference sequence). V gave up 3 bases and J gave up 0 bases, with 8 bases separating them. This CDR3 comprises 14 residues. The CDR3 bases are TGTGCCAGTAGTATTGCGGGGAACCAAGAGACCCAGTACTTC. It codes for CASSIAGNQETQYF.

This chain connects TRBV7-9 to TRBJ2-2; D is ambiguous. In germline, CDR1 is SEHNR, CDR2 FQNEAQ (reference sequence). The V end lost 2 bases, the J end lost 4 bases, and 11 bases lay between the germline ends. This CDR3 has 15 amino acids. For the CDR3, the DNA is TGTGCCAGCAGCTTACGACTCATACTCACCGGGGAGCTGTTTTTT. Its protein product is CASSLRLILTGELFF.

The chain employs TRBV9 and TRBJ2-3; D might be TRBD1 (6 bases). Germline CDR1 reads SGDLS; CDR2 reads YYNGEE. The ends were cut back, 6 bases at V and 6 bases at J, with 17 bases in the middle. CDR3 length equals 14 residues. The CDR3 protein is CASNNRDFADTQYF. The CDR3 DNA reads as TGTGCCAGCAACAACAGGGATTTCGCTGATACGCAGTATTTT. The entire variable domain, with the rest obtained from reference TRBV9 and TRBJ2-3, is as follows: DSGVTQTPKHLITATGQRVTLRCSPRSGDLSVYWYQQSLDQGLQFLIQYYNGEERAKGNILERFSAQQFPDLHSELNLSSLELGDSALYFCASNNRDFADTQYFGPGTRLTVL.

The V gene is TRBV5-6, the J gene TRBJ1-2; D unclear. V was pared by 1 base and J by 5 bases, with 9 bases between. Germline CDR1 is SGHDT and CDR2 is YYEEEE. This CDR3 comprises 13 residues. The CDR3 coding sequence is TGTGCCAGCAGCTTGCCGGAGCTTTATGGCTACACCTTC. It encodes CASSLPELYGYTF.

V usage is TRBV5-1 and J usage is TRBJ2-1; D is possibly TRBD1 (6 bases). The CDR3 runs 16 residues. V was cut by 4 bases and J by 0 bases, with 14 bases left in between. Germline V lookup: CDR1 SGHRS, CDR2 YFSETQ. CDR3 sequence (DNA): TGCGCCAGCAGCGAACAGGGTTCGAGCTCCTACAATGAGCAGTTCTTC. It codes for CASSEQGSSSYNEQFF. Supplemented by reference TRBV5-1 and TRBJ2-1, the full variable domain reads KAGVTQTPRYLIKTRGQQVTLSCSPISGHRSVSWYQQTPGQGLQFLFEYFSETQRNKGNFPGRFSGRQFSNSRSEMNVSTLELGDSALYLCASSEQGSSSYNEQFFGPGTRLTVL.

CDR3 protein: CASSPGGGRYNEQFF. The CDR3 DNA follows: TGCGCCAGCAGCCCTGGGGGAGGCCGTTACAATGAGCAGTTCTTC. The V gene is TRBV4-1, the J gene TRBJ2-1; tentatively, D is TRBD2 (6 bases). Germline V gives CDR1 MGHRA, CDR2 YSYEKL. There are 15 residues in the CDR3. Trimming took 4 bases from V and 4 from J, leaving 14 bases between them.

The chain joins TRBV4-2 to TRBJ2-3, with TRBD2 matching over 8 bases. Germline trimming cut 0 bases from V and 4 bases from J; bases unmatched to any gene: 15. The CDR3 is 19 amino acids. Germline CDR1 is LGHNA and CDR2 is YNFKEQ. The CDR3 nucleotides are TGTGCCAGCAGCCAAGACCCGCGGGGGGCCGCGGTGAGGGCAGATACGCAGTATTTT. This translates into CASSQDPRGAAVRADTQYF.

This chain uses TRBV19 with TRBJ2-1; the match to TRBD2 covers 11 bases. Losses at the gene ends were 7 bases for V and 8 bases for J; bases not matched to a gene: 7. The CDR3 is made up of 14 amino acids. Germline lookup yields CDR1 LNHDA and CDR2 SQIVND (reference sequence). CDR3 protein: CASMISGRADEQFF. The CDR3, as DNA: TGTGCCAGTATGATTAGCGGGAGGGCCGATGAGCAGTTCTTC.

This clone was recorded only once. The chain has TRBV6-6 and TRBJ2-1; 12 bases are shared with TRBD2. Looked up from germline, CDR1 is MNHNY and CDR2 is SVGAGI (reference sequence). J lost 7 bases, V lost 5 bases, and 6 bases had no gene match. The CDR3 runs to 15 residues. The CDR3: CASSETSGRRNEQFF. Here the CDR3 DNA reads TGTGCCAGCAGTGAGACTAGCGGGAGACGAAATGAGCAGTTCTTC.

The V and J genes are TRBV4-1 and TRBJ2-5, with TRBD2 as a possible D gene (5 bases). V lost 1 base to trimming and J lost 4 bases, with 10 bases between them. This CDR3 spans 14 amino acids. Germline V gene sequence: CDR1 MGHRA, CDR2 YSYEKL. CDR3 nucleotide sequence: TGCGCCAGCAGCCAAGCGGGGATGACAGAGACCCAGTACTTC. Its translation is CASSQAGMTETQYF.

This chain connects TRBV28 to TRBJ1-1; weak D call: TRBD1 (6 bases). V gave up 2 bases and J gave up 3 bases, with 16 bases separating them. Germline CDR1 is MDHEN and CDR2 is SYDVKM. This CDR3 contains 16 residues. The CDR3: CASSLLRQDGDTEAFF. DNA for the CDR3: TGTGCCAGCAGTTTACTCCGACAGGATGGGGACACTGAAGCTTTCTTT.

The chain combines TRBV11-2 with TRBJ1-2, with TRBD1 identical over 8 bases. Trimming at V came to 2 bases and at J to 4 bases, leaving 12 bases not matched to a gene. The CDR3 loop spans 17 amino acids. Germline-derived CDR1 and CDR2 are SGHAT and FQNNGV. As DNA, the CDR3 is TGTGCCAGCAGCTTAAACCAGGGGGCGCCGGCAGCCTATGGCTACACCTTC. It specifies CASSLNQGAPAAYGYTF.

The CDR3 protein is CASTNSGASYEQYF. Here the CDR3 DNA reads TGTGCCAGCACTAATAGCGGGGCCTCCTACGAGCAGTACTTC. The chain uses TRBV27 and TRBJ2-7, with 8 bases that match TRBD2. CDR3 size: 14 residues. The V gene's germline CDR1 is MNHEY and CDR2 SMNVEV (reference sequence). V was pared by 7 bases and J by 0 bases, with 5 bases of the junction left unmatched.

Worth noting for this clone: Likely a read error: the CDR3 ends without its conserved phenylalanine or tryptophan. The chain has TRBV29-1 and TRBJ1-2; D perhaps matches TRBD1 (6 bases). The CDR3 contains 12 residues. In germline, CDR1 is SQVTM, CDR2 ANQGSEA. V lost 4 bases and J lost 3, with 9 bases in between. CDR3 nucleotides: TGCAGCGTTGGCAGGGGCGACTATGGCTACACCGTC. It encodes CSVGRGDYGYTV.